Given below is one T cell receptor (beta chain) in context. By its share of the sample, this clonotype is medium-sized (0.01 to 0.1%). It has no known antigen specificity. No per-base quality is available; no much larger clone lies one base away. What the treatment or condition label conveys for this sample: in vitro stimulation with specific CMV peptide epitopes to enrich CMV-specific T cells. Relative to germline, V is 5 bases shorter and J is 0 bases shorter, with 17 bases between their ends. Inclusive of the bounding cysteine and phenylalanine, the CDR3 is 18 residues long. Only the CDR3 DNA stays, 54 bases, in frame from base 1. CDR1 and CDR2 are drawn from the germline V gene: SGHVS, FQNEAQ. The record originates from a study of T cell repertoires in cytomegalovirus infection (dated by TCRdb to the late 2010s). Study-level background: Alongside well-studied HLA-B-restricted epitopes, the peptide stimulations were aimed at recently identified HLA-C-restricted CMV epitopes, whose presentation resists viral immunomodulation. Donor HLA type was relevant to the analysis, because carriage of CMV infection together with the matching HLA type was indicated by public TCR beta signatures.

TCRdb names Illumina HiSeq 1500 as the instrument used. The public reads were run again by TCRdb, first through fastp at Q25 and then through MiXCR, and only productive beta chains were kept. One record per CDR3 amino acid sequence lists the most common genes and DNA. In this sample the table shows roughly 19,000 distinct CDR3 sequences, 42% of which occur a single time. The ten biggest clones cover over 85% of the sample. Overall study outcomes, separate from this receptor: In the ex vivo response, HLA-C-restricted CMV-specific TCR beta clonotypes were dominant, and in two of eight donors the single most frequent clonotype came from this HLA-C-restricted group. In both this cohort and an independent approximately 400-donor cohort, the cumulative frequency of public TCR beta family members distinguished carriers of CMV infection plus the relevant HLA type.

The receptor chain draws on TRBV7-8 and TRBJ2-6; the D gene is unclear. The input for sequencing was CD8+ T cells from cultured PBMCs, taken from culture after CMV antigen stimulation. This TCR was recovered from a human donor in good health (CMV status not recorded). Some clones in this sample may be carry-over from other donors' samples. The CDR3 is CASSPNPSGFSGANVLTF. In nucleotide form, the sequence is TGTGCCAGCAGCCCAAACCCTTCAGGATTCTCTGGGGCCAACGTCCTGACTTTC.